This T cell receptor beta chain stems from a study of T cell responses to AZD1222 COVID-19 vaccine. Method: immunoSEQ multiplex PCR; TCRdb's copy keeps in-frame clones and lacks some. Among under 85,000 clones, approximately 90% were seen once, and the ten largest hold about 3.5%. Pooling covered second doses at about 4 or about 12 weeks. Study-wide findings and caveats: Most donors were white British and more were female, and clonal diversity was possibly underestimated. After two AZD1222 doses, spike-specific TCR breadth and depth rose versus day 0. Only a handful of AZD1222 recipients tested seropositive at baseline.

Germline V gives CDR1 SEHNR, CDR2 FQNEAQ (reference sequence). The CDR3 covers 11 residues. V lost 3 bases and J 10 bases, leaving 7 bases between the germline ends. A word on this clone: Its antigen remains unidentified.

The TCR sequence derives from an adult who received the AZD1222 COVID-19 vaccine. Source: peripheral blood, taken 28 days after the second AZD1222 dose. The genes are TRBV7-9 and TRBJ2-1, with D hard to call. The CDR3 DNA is TGTGCCAGCAGCTTCTATGGGGAGCAGTTCTTC. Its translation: CASSFYGEQFF.